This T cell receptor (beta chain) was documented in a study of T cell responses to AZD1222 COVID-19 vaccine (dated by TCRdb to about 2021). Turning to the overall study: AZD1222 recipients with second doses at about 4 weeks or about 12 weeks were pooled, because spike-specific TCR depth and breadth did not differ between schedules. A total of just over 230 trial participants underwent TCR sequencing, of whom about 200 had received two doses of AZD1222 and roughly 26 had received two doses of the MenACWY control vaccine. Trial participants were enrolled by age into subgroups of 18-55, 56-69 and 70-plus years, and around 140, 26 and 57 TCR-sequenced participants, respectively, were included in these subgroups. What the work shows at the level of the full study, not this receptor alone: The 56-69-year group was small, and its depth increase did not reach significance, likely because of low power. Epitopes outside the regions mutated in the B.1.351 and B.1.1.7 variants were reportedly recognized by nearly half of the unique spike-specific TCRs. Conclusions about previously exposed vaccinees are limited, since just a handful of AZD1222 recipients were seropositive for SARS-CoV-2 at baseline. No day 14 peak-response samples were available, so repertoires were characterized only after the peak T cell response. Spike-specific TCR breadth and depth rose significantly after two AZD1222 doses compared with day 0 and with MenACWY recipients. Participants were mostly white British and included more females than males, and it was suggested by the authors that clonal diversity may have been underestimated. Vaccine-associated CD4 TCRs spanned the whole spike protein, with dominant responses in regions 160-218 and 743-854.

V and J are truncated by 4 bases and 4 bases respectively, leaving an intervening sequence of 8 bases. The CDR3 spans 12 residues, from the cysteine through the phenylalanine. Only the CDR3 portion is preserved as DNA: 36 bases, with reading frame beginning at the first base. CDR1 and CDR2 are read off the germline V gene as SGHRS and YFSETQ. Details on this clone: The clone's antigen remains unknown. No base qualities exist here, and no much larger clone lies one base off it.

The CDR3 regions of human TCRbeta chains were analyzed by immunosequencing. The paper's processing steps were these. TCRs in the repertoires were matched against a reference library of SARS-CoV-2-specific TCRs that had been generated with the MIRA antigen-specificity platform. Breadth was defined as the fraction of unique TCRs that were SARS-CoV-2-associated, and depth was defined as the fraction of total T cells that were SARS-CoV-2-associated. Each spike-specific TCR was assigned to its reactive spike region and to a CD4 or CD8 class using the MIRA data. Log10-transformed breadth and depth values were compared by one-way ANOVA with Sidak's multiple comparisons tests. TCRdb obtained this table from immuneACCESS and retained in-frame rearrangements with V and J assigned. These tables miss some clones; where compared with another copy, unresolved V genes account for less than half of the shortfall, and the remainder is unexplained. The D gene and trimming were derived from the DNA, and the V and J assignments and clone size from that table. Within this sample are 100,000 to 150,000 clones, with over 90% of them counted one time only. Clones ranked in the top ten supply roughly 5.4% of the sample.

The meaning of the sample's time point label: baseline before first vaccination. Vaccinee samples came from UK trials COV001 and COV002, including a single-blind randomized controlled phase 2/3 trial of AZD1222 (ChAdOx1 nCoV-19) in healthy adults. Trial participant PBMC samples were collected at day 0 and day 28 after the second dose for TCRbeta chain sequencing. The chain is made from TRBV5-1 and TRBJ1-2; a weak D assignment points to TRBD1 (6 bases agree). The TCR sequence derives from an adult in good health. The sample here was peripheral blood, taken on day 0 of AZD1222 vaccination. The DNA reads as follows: TGCGCCAGCAGCGAGGACAGCTATGGCTACACCTTC. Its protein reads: CASSEDSYGYTF.